The 18 T cell receptor beta chains below were found in one sample sequenced in a study of T cells after yellow fever vaccination. MiXCR, applied by TCRdb to the 5' RACE reads, yields one record per CDR3 protein. The sample includes about 430,000 distinct CDR3 sequences, around 20% seen only once; the top ten take about 18%. Sample: PBMCs, taken before the yellow fever booster vaccination. The receptors come from a man aged 18 to 29 who received the YFV17D yellow fever vaccine.

The V call is TRBV7-2, the J call TRBJ2-3; D is possibly TRBD1 or TRBD2 (5 bases each). The germline CDR1 and CDR2 sequences are SGHTA and FQGNSA. V was trimmed by 6 bases and J by 6 bases, leaving 13 bases between them. The CDR3 has 13 residues. The DNA for the CDR3 is TGTGCCAGCAGACCAGGGAGTGGGGATACGCAGTATTTT. As protein: CASRPGSGDTQYF.

This clonotype was found a few times. The chain recombines TRBV28 with TRBJ2-7; possibly TRBD1 for D (5 bases). V was shortened by 5 bases and J by 2 bases, with 7 bases between the two germline ends. The CDR3 extends over 12 amino acids. The germline V gene has CDR1 MDHEN and CDR2 SYDVKM. The CDR3 DNA follows: TGTGCCAGCAGTCAGGGTACCTACGAGCAGTACGTC. It specifies CASSQGTYEQYV.

This clonotype was detected a few times. The genes are TRBV6-5 and TRBJ2-1, with D perhaps TRBD2 (5 bases). Germline V CDR1 and CDR2: MNHEY, SVGAGI. The V gene lost 10 bases and the J gene lost 4 bases, with 17 bases spanning the gap. The CDR3 sequence is 14 residues long. The CDR3 here is CATRGGSWYNEQFF. CDR3 DNA sequence: TGTGCCACCCGAGGAGGCTCGTGGTACAATGAGCAGTTCTTC.

In DNA form, the CDR3 reads TGTGCCAGCAGTTTATCAGAGGTCGGGACTGAAGCTTTCTTT. Its translation is CASSLSEVGTEAFF. The chain employs TRBV6-5 and TRBJ1-1, with D hard to call. This CDR3 has 14 residues. Trimming cost V 4 bases and J 5 bases, with 14 bases left between them. CDR1 is MNHEY, CDR2 SVGAGI, per germline.

This clonotype was counted a few times. The gene calls are TRBV6-6 and TRBJ1-5, with D uncertain. Germline V lookup: CDR1 MNHNY, CDR2 SVGAGI (reference sequence). CDR3 size: 13 residues. V was shortened by 2 bases and J by 6 bases, with 8 bases between the two germline ends. The CDR3 region has the DNA TGTGCCAGCAGTTACGACGATTCTCAGCCCCAGCATTTT. This gives the protein CASSYDDSQPQHF.

This clonotype was picked up a small number of times. The genes are TRBV4-2 and TRBJ2-2; 8 bases fit TRBD2. The V segment lost 1 base and the J segment 4 bases; nucleotides outside the gene matches: 2. The germline CDR1 and CDR2 sequences are LGHNA and YNFKEQ. The CDR3 consists of 15 residues. The CDR3 sequence is CASSQVLAGTGELFF. CDR3 bases: TGTGCCAGCAGCCAAGTTCTAGCGGGCACCGGGGAGCTGTTTTTT.

This clonotype has more than one count but fewer than ten. V usage is TRBV7-2 and J usage is TRBJ2-5; D call uncertain. The CDR3 is 15 residues long. Trimming took 5 bases from V and 5 from J, leaving 18 bases between them. The germline V gene has CDR1 SGHTA and CDR2 FQGNSA. This CDR3 is CASSGKSGWVETQYF. In nucleotides, the CDR3 is TGTGCCAGCAGCGGGAAGTCGGGCTGGGTGGAGACCCAGTACTTC.

The chain uses TRBV4-3 and TRBJ1-1, with 12 bases identical to TRBD1. The ends lost 0 bases at V and 7 bases at J; junction bases unmatched: 9. This CDR3 comprises 17 residues. Per the germline V gene, CDR1 is LGHNA and CDR2 is YSLEER. The CDR3 loop is CASSQERTGQGAGEAFF. CDR3 sequence (DNA): TGCGCCAGCAGCCAAGAACGGACGGGACAGGGGGCTGGTGAAGCTTTCTTT.

The CDR3 coding sequence is TGCGCCAGCAGCCTAGCCTCCCGAGACGGCGGGTGGGAGCTGTTTTTT. It specifies CASSLASRDGGWELFF. The chain carries TRBV4-1 and TRBJ2-2, with D possibly matching TRBD2 (5 bases). The germline V gene has CDR1 MGHRA and CDR2 YSYEKL. The ends were cut back, 4 bases at V and 9 bases at J, with 21 bases in the middle. CDR3 length: 16 residues.

The sample holds a few counts of this clonotype. The V gene is TRBV5-1, the J gene TRBJ1-1; weak D call: TRBD1 (6 bases). Trimming pared 3 bases from V and 3 bases from J, leaving 15 bases between. Per germline, CDR1 SGHRS and CDR2 YFSETQ. This CDR3 is built from 15 residues. Here the CDR3 DNA reads TGCGCCAGCAGCTGGGGGCCGCGGGGAGACACTGAAGCTTTCTTT. Translation: CASSWGPRGDTEAFF. The variable domain in full, completed from reference TRBV5-1 and TRBJ1-1, reads KAGVTQTPRYLIKTRGQQVTLSCSPISGHRSVSWYQQTPGQGLQFLFEYFSETQRNKGNFPGRFSGRQFSNSRSEMNVSTLELGDSALYLCASSWGPRGDTEAFFGQGTRLTVV.

This clonotype was seen a handful of times. The rearrangement uses TRBV7-9 and TRBJ2-7, with D uncertain. Trimming cost V 5 bases and J 2 bases, with 13 bases left between them. The germline V gene has CDR1 SEHNR and CDR2 FQNEAQ (reference sequence). The CDR3 sequence is 14 residues long. The chain's CDR3 is CASSREAAPYEQYV. The CDR3 coding sequence is TGTGCCAGCAGCAGAGAGGCGGCCCCCTACGAGCAGTACGTC.

This clonotype showed up just a few times. The chain has TRBV18 and TRBJ1-5, with unresolved D. The CDR3 is 14 amino acids. The germline V gene encodes CDR1 KGHSH and CDR2 LQKENI. V lost 3 bases, J lost 0 bases, and 6 bases lay in between. CDR3 protein: CASSPTPSNQPQHF. CDR3 nucleotides: TGTGCCAGCTCACCCACACCTAGCAATCAGCCCCAGCATTTT.

The chain uses TRBV24-1 and TRBJ2-4, with D possibly being TRBD2 (6 bases). CDR3 length equals 15 residues. V lost 3 bases and J lost 1, with 9 bases in between. From germline, CDR1 is KGHDR and CDR2 SFDVKD. The CDR3 nucleotides read TGTGCCACCAGTGATGTTGGGGGGGCCAAAAACATTCAGTACTTC. Its translation is CATSDVGGAKNIQYF.

This clonotype was found a few times. The chain recombines TRBV4-3 with TRBJ2-3, with TRBD2 matching 7 bases. V lost 0 bases, J lost 6 bases, and 12 bases stayed unmatched. In germline, CDR1 is LGHNA, CDR2 YSLEER. The CDR3 has 17 residues. CDR3 sequence reads: CASSQENRASGGDTQYF. The CDR3 bases are TGCGCCAGCAGCCAAGAGAATCGGGCTAGCGGAGGTGATACGCAGTATTTT.

This clonotype was counted between two and nine times. The J gene is TRBJ2-5, the V gene TRBV4-2; 7 bases are a match to TRBD2. Trimming cost V 0 bases and J 5 bases; bases outside gene matches: 6. CDR3 length equals 15 residues. CDR1 LGHNA and CDR2 YNFKEQ come from the germline V gene. The CDR3 coding sequence is TGTGCCAGCAGCCAAGAGACTAGCTCGGACGAGACCCAGTACTTC. Translated: CASSQETSSDETQYF.

This clonotype appeared many times. V and J are TRBV7-2 and TRBJ2-1; D is possibly TRBD1 (5 bases). Trimming took 1 base from V and 5 from J, leaving 9 bases between them. The CDR3 contains 14 residues. Germline loops: CDR1 SGHTA, CDR2 FQGNSA. The CDR3 protein is CASSLVGADNEQFF. The CDR3 nucleotides read TGTGCCAGCAGCTTAGTTGGGGCGGACAATGAGCAGTTCTTC. The full variable domain, with the rest looked up from reference TRBV7-2 and TRBJ2-1, is GAGVSQSPSNKVTEKGKDVELRCDPISGHTALYWYRQSLGQGLEFLIYFQGNSAPDKSGLPSDRFSAERTGGSVSTLTIQRTQQEDSAVYLCASSLVGADNEQFFGPGTRLTVL.

In its sample, this clonotype was seen once. CDR3 loop: CSDGGGRWGTDTQYF. CDR3 DNA: TGCAGCGACGGCGGAGGGCGCTGGGGCACAGATACGCAGTATTTT. This rearrangement joins TRBV29-1 to TRBJ2-3; D might be TRBD2 (6 bases). The CDR3 length is 15 residues. V shed 7 bases and J shed 1 base, with 18 bases lying between them. Germline loops: CDR1 SQVTM, CDR2 ANQGSEA.

A word on this clonotype: Because the CDR3's place on the DNA is in doubt, the DNA is left out and the CDR3 is given as listed by TCRdb. The chain employs TRBV6-4 and TRBJ2-7; the table's D call of TRBD1 was not tested on the DNA. The CDR3 is 16 residues long, counting both termini. CDR1 and CDR2 from the germline V gene are MRHNA and SNTAGT. CDR3 sequence: CARSYSVRGRGHEQYF.